This T cell receptor beta chain originates from a study of post-analysis software for immune sequencing data. This clonotype has just a few counts. What it recognizes is unknown. Study outcomes and limitations: The five TRBV segments detected at higher frequency in patients than in controls included TRBV5-6, TRBV5-1 and TRBV20-1.

The CDR3 loop spans 16 amino acids. Germline V gene lookup returns CDR1 SGHRS and CDR2 YFSETQ. Losses at the gene ends were 6 bases for V and 7 bases for J; bases not matched to a gene: 15. TCR beta cDNA libraries included unique molecular identifiers. Each CDR3 protein gets one entry after TCRdb re-called the PCR reads with MiXCR. Seen here are under 200,000 distinct CDR3 sequences, 29% observed once, and the top ten hold approximately 3.6%. This receptor was taken from a girl under 18 with multiple sclerosis. The sequenced sample was blood. The rearrangement links TRBV5-1 to TRBJ2-2, with 7 bases matching TRBD1. The CDR3 region has the DNA TGCGCCAGCACCTATATACAGGGGTCGCCCATCGGGGAGCTGTTTTTT. This encodes CASTYIQGSPIGELFF. Looking up the rest from reference TRBV5-1 and TRBJ2-2 gives the full variable domain: KAGVTQTPRYLIKTRGQQVTLSCSPISGHRSVSWYQQTPGQGLQFLFEYFSETQRNKGNFPGRFSGRQFSNSRSEMNVSTLELGDSALYLCASTYIQGSPIGELFFGEGSRLTVL.